This T cell receptor (beta chain) came from a study of T cell clonality in common variable immunodeficiency. CVID and control samples used equivalent genomic DNA input. Produced via immunoSEQ multiplex PCR; TCRdb's table is partial and in-frame only. Recorded here are about 81,000 clones, none singletons. Patients and controls were mostly of Caucasian heritage. This clone was seen repeatedly, ten times or more. The sequence runs out 3 residues before the end of the CDR3; the remainder is reconstructed from the germline J gene. Germline V lookup: CDR1 DFQATT, CDR2 SNEGSKA (reference sequence). Trimming took 6 bases from V and 5 from J; bases not matched to a gene: 16. There are 16 residues in the CDR3.

The clonotype comes from a person aged 18-70 years in good health. The source material was peripheral blood mononuclear cells. This chain connects TRBV20-1 to TRBJ2-5; 9 nucleotides line up with TRBD1. CDR3 sequence reads: CSAGRDREGVRETQYF. Incomplete CDR3 DNA: TGCAGTGCGGGCAGGGACAGGGAGGGAGTACGGGAGACC.